One and the same sample provided the 24 T cell receptor beta chains below, sequenced in a study of cytomegalovirus exposure and HLA in healthy donors. With 60 Vbeta and 13 Jbeta primers, the PCR was carried out. Data came from immunoSEQ multiplex PCR; TCRdb stores just in-frame clones and leaves some out. The sample shows 130,000 or so clones, approximately 8.7% of them seen only once. The specimen sequenced was PBMCs. Every receptor here comes from a man in his forties in good health and CMV-seronegative.

The table lists this clone with a few counts. The chain combines TRBV9 with TRBJ1-2, with D tentatively TRBD1 (6 bases). CDR1 SGDLS and CDR2 YYNGEE come from the germline V gene. This CDR3 region has 17 residues. Trimming stripped 4 bases from V and 4 bases from J, with 23 bases between. The CDR3 sequence: CASSPPPLGGAVYGYTF. For the CDR3, the DNA is TGTGCCAGCAGCCCGCCCCCGTTGGGGGGGGCCGTCTATGGCTACACCTTC.

This clone was seen a handful of times. V and J are TRBV13 and TRBJ2-1; TRBD1 agrees at 10 bases. The CDR3 is made up of 14 amino acids. Germline V gene data show CDR1 as PRHDT and CDR2 as FYEKMQ (reference sequence). V lost 4 bases to trimming and J lost 7 bases; unmatched junction nucleotides: 4. CDR3: CASSSGTGDNEQFF. CDR3 DNA: TGTGCCAGCAGCTCCGGGACAGGGGATAATGAGCAGTTCTTC.

The V call is TRBV9, the J call TRBJ2-2; TRBD2 might be the D (5 bases). V lost 0 bases and J lost 3, with 9 bases in between. Germline-derived CDR1 and CDR2 are SGDLS and YYNGEE. The CDR3 is 15 amino acids. CDR3 nucleotides: TGTGCCAGCAGCGTAGGCGGGCAATACACCGGGGAGCTGTTTTTT. It encodes CASSVGGQYTGELFF. Complete variable domain (other parts from reference TRBV9 and TRBJ2-2): DSGVTQTPKHLITATGQRVTLRCSPRSGDLSVYWYQQSLDQGLQFLIQYYNGEERAKGNILERFSAQQFPDLHSELNLSSLELGDSALYFCASSVGGQYTGELFFGEGSRLTVL.

This clone was seen only a few times. The rearrangement uses TRBV5-1 and TRBJ2-7; the D gene is possibly TRBD1 (6 bases). CDR1 and CDR2 from the germline V gene are SGHRS and YFSETQ. With 4 bases removed from V and 3 bases from J, the gap between germline ends came to 14 bases. CDR3 length equals 14 residues. The CDR3 is CASSRGQPDYEQYF. CDR3 in DNA: TGCGCCAGCAGCCGGGGACAACCGGACTACGAGCAGTACTTC.

The CDR3, as DNA: TGCGCCAGCAGCCAAGTACAGGGGGACAATCAGCCCCAGCATTTT. Translating it yields CASSQVQGDNQPQHF. The V gene is TRBV4-1, the J gene TRBJ1-5; TRBD1 agrees at 8 bases. Germline assignment: CDR1 MGHRA and CDR2 YSYEKL. After removal of 1 base from V and 3 bases from J, the junction contained 2 bases not matched to a gene. The CDR3 length is 15 residues.

The CDR3, as DNA: TGTGCCAGCAGTTACTCGGGGGGGCGGTCACCCCTCCACTTT. Protein product: CASSYSGGRSPLHF. J is TRBJ1-6 and V is TRBV6-6, with D maybe TRBD1 (6 bases). V dropped 0 bases and J dropped 10 bases, with 10 bases sitting between them. The length of the CDR3 is 14 residues. CDR1 and CDR2 (germline): MNHNY, SVGAGI (reference sequence).

This clone was observed a handful of times. The chain uses TRBV7-9 and TRBJ2-5, with TRBD2 as a possible D gene (5 bases). The V end was cut by 0 bases, the J end by 3 bases, with 8 bases between. The germline gives CDR1 SEHNR, CDR2 FQNEAQ (reference sequence). The CDR3 runs 14 residues. DNA for the CDR3: TGTGCCAGCAGCTTAGCAGCGGTTAAAGAGACCCAGTACTTC. The encoded protein is CASSLAAVKETQYF.

This clone was seen a few times. The gene calls are TRBV6-5 and TRBJ1-6; TRBD1 agrees at 9 bases. The CDR3 is 15 residues long. V lost 4 bases, J lost 10 bases, and 8 bases stayed unmatched. Germline CDR1 is MNHEY and CDR2 is SVGAGI. The CDR3 sequence: CASSFWNRGRSPLHF. In DNA, the CDR3 is TGTGCCAGCAGTTTCTGGAACAGGGGGCGATCACCCCTCCACTTT.

This clone has only a few counts. The chain uses TRBV19 and TRBJ1-1; TRBD1 is a possible D gene (6 bases). Germline V gene sequence: CDR1 LNHDA, CDR2 SQIVND (reference sequence). The CDR3 contains 13 residues. Trimming left V 4 bases short and J 1 base short, with 7 bases between. The CDR3, as DNA: TGTGCCAGTAGTACGGGACAGAACACTGAAGCTTTCTTT. This gives the protein CASSTGQNTEAFF.

This chain uses TRBV2 with TRBJ1-3; no firm D call. The germline gives CDR1 SNHLY, CDR2 FYNNEI. Trimming left V 7 bases short and J 0 bases short, with 13 bases between. The CDR3 is made up of 15 amino acids. Here the CDR3 DNA reads TGTGCCAGCATGGAGGGCGGGCTCTCTGGAAACACCATATATTTT. Its translation is CASMEGGLSGNTIYF.

The chain is built from TRBV5-4 and TRBJ1-1; TRBD1 agrees at 7 bases. The germline V gene has CDR1 SGHNT and CDR2 YYREEE (reference sequence). The CDR3 length is 15 residues. J lost 0 bases, V lost 6 bases, and 8 bases had no gene match. As DNA, the CDR3 is TGTGCCAGCACCCGGGGACAGACCATGAACACTGAAGCTTTCTTT. This gives the protein CASTRGQTMNTEAFF.

The V and J genes are TRBV19 and TRBJ2-5; TRBD2 agrees at 12 bases. The CDR3 has 16 amino acids. The J segment lost 5 bases and the V segment lost 2 bases, leaving 6 bases of the junction unmatched. CDR1 and CDR2 (germline): LNHDA, SQIVND (reference sequence). The CDR3 protein is CASSIRTSGDGETQYF. The DNA for the CDR3 is TGTGCCAGTAGTATAAGGACTAGCGGGGACGGGGAGACCCAGTACTTC.

The chain links TRBV19 to TRBJ1-2; TRBD1 matches at 10 bases. The CDR3 contains 15 residues. Germline CDR1 is LNHDA and CDR2 is SQIVND (reference sequence). The V segment lost 5 bases and the J segment 7 bases; nucleotides outside the gene matches: 10. The CDR3: CASSSSGTGDFGYTF. The CDR3 nucleotides are TGTGCCAGTAGTTCTTCCGGGACAGGGGATTTTGGCTACACCTTC.

This chain joins TRBV9 and TRBJ1-2; D not certain. Deletions cut 6 bases from V and 0 bases from J, with 15 bases between. In germline, CDR1 is SGDLS, CDR2 YYNGEE. The CDR3 totals 15 residues. CDR3 amino acids: CASTPRNGANYGYTF. CDR3 bases: TGTGCCAGCACCCCCCGCAATGGAGCTAACTATGGCTACACCTTC.

The sample holds a few counts of this clone. The chain joins TRBV18 to TRBJ2-1; D perhaps matches TRBD2 (7 bases). Trimming pared 0 bases from V and 2 bases from J, leaving 26 bases between. CDR1 and CDR2 from the germline V gene are KGHSH and LQKENI. The CDR3 covers 21 residues. The CDR3 DNA follows: TGTGCCAGCTCACCACCGTTTTTGGCTAGCGTGGGGGGGGCCACCTACAATGAGCAGTTCTTC. The encoded protein is CASSPPFLASVGGATYNEQFF.

This clone was picked up a small number of times. The chain is built from TRBV5-6 and TRBJ2-3, with TRBD1 matching 8 bases. The trim removed 4 bases at V and 4 bases at J, leaving 2 bases unmatched. In germline, CDR1 is SGHDT, CDR2 YYEEEE. CDR3 length equals 13 residues. The chain's CDR3 is CASSLRGPDTQYF. The CDR3 DNA reads as TGTGCCAGCAGCCTCAGGGGGCCAGATACGCAGTATTTT.

The V call is TRBV28, the J call TRBJ1-5, with 7 bases fitting TRBD1. The germline gives CDR1 MDHEN, CDR2 SYDVKM. The CDR3 totals 15 residues. V was pared by 4 bases and J by 6 bases, with 9 bases of the junction left unmatched. The CDR3 here is CASSSVGGDRQPQHF. The CDR3, as DNA: TGTGCCAGCAGTTCTGTAGGGGGCGATCGTCAGCCCCAGCATTTT.

This CDR3 is CARNRTVGLRRYEQYF. CDR3 DNA sequence: TGCGCCAGGAACCGGACAGTCGGTTTACGTCGTTACGAGCAGTACTTC. The rearrangement links TRBV5-1 to TRBJ2-7, with a possible D match to TRBD1 (6 bases). The V gene lost 8 bases and the J gene lost 4 bases, with 25 bases spanning the gap. The CDR3 consists of 16 residues. Germline CDR1 SGHRS, CDR2 YFSETQ.

Details on this clone: Other DNA sequences in the same sample also yield this CDR3. J is TRBJ2-5 and V is TRBV7-6; no firm D call. Germline V gene sequence: CDR1 SGHVS, CDR2 FNYEAQ. This CDR3 has 14 amino acids. V dropped 1 base and J dropped 1 base, with 7 bases sitting between them. The CDR3, as DNA: TGTGCCAGCAGCTTAGGGGCAGGCCAAGAGACCCAGTACTTC. Protein sequence: CASSLGAGQETQYF. Supplemented by reference TRBV7-6 and TRBJ2-5, the full variable domain reads GAGVSQSPRYKVTKRGQDVALRCDPISGHVSLYWYRQALGQGPEFLTYFNYEAQQDKSGLPNDRFSAERPEGSISTLTIQRTEQRDSAMYRCASSLGAGQETQYFGPGTRLLVL.

This clone was observed a handful of times. This chain links TRBV15 with TRBJ2-7; 7 bases match TRBD1. Per germline, CDR1 LNHNV and CDR2 YYDKDF (reference sequence). The CDR3 length is 17 residues. V shed 4 bases, J shed 2 bases, and the junction held 14 bases outside the gene matches. This CDR3 reads CATSTGTDNPQPYEQYF. In nucleotides, the CDR3 is TGTGCCACCAGCACCGGGACAGATAACCCCCAACCCTACGAGCAGTACTTC.

In nucleotides, the CDR3 is TGTGCCATCAGTGGAAGCGGGGCGGGAGAAGAGACCCAGTACTTC. Translation gives CAISGSGAGEETQYF. The rearrangement joins TRBV10-3 to TRBJ2-5; TRBD2 matches at 7 bases. The germline gives CDR1 ENHRY, CDR2 SYGVKD. This CDR3 is built from 15 residues. Trimming removed 4 bases from V and 3 bases from J; junction bases left unmatched: 8.

V is TRBV6-5 and J is TRBJ1-2; D is possibly TRBD1 (5 bases). Germline V gives CDR1 MNHEY, CDR2 SVGAGI. Trimming removed 4 bases from V and 8 bases from J, with 11 bases in between. The CDR3 is 12 amino acids. CDR3: CASSFRGGGYTF. The CDR3 DNA sequence: TGTGCCAGCAGTTTTAGGGGTGGAGGCTACACCTTC.

This clone turned up a few times. V and J are TRBV4-3 and TRBJ2-7; 8 bases are a match to TRBD2. The J segment lost 3 bases and the V segment lost 0 bases, leaving 4 bases of the junction unmatched. The CDR3 totals 15 residues. In germline, CDR1 is LGHNA, CDR2 YSLEER. The CDR3: CASSQDERGLYEQYF. In DNA, the CDR3 is TGCGCCAGCAGCCAAGACGAGCGGGGGCTCTACGAGCAGTACTTC.

This clone turned up a few times. This chain connects TRBV21-1 to TRBJ1-5; TRBD1, the table's D call, lacks a check against the DNA. TRBV21-1 is classified as a pseudogene. The CDR3 runs to 17 residues. This chain's CDR3 is CASSPPPHRVYNQPQHF. As DNA, the CDR3 is TGTGCCAGCAGCCCCCCACCCCACAGGGTCTACAATCAGCCCCAGCATTTT.